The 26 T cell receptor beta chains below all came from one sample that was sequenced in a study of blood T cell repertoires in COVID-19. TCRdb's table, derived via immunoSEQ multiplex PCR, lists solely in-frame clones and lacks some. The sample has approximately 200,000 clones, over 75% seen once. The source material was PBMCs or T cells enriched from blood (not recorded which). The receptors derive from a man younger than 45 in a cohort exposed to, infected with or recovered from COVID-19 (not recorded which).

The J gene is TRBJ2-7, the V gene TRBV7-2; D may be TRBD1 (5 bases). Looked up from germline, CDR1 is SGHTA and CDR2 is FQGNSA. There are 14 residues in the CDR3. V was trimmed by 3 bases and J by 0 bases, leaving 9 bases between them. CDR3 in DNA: TGTGCCAGCAGCTTCTACAGGAGCTCCTACGAGCAGTACTTC. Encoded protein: CASSFYRSSYEQYF.

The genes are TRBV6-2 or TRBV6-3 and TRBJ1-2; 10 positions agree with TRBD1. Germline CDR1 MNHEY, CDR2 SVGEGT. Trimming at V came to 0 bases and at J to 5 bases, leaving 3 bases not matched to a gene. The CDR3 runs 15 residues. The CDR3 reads CASSYSKDRGYGYTF. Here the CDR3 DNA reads TGTGCCAGCAGTTACTCGAAGGACAGGGGGTATGGCTACACCTTC.

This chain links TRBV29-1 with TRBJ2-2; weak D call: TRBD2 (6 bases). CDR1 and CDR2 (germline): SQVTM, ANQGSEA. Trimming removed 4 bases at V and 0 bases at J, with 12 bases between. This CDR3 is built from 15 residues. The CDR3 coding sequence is TGCAGCGTTGGAGCAAGCGGGCCGAACACCGGGGAGCTGTTTTTT. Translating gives CSVGASGPNTGELFF.

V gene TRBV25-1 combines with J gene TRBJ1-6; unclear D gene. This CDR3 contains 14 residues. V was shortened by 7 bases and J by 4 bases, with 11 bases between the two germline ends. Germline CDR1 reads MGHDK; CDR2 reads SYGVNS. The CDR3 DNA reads TGTGCCAGCACGGCGGGGAAGTATAATTCACCCCTCCACTTT. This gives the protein CASTAGKYNSPLHF.

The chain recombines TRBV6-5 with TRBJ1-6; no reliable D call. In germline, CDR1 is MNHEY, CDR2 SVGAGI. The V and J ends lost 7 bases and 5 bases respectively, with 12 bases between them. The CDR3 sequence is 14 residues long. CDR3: CASMGQVNNSPLHF. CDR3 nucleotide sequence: TGTGCCAGCATGGGCCAGGTTAATAATTCACCCCTCCACTTT.

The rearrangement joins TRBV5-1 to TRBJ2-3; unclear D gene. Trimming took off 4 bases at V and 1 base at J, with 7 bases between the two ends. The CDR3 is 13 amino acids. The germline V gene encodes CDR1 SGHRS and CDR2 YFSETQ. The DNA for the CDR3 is TGCGCCAGCAGCCCTCAGGGCACAGATACGCAGTATTTT. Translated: CASSPQGTDTQYF. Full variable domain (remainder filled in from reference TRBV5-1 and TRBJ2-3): KAGVTQTPRYLIKTRGQQVTLSCSPISGHRSVSWYQQTPGQGLQFLFEYFSETQRNKGNFPGRFSGRQFSNSRSEMNVSTLELGDSALYLCASSPQGTDTQYFGPGTRLTVL.

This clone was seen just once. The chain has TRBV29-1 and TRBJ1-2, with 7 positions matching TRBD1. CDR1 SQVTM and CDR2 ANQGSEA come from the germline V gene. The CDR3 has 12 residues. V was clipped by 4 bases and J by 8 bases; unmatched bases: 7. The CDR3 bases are TGCAGCGTTGTTGAGGGGGCGGGCGGCTACACCTTC. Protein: CSVVEGAGGYTF.

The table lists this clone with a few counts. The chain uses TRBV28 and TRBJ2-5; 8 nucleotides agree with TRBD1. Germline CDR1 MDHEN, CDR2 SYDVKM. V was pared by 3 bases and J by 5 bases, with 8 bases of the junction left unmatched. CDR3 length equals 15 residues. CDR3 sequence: CASSLAQGAWETQYF. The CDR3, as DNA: TGTGCCAGCAGTTTGGCGCAGGGGGCTTGGGAGACCCAGTACTTC.

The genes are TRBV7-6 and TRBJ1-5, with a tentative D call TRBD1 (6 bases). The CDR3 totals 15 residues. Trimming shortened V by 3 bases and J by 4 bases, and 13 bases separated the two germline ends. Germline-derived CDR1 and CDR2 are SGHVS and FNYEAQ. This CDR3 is CASSLARGGNQPQHF. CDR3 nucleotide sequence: TGTGCCAGCAGCTTGGCCAGGGGCGGTAATCAGCCCCAGCATTTT. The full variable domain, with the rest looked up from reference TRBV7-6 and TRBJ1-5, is GAGVSQSPRYKVTKRGQDVALRCDPISGHVSLYWYRQALGQGPEFLTYFNYEAQQDKSGLPNDRFSAERPEGSISTLTIQRTEQRDSAMYRCASSLARGGNQPQHFGDGTRLSIL.

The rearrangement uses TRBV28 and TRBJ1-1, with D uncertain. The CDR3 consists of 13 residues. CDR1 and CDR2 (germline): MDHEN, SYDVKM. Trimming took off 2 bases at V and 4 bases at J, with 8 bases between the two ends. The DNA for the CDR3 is TGTGCCAGCAGTTTAAACGGGGTCACTGAAGCTTTCTTT. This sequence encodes CASSLNGVTEAFF.

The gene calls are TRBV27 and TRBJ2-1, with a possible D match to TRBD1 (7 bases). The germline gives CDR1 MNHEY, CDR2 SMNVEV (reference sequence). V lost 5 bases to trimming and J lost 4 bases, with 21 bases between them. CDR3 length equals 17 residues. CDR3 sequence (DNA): TGTGCCAGCAGTATTCAGCTAGGGGGCCGGGGGTACAATGAGCAGTTCTTC. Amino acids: CASSIQLGGRGYNEQFF.

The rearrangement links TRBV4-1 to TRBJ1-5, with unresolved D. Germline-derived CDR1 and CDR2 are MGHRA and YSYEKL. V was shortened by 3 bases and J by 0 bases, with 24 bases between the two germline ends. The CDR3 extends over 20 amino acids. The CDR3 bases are TGCGCCAGCAGCCATCACAACTGGCAGGTTGTCGGAATTAGCAATCAGCCCCAGCATTTT. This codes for CASSHHNWQVVGISNQPQHF.

In DNA, the CDR3 is TGCGCCAGCAGCCAAGCAGTGGGACAGGGAGGTTCACCCCTCCACTTT. Translated, it gives CASSQAVGQGGSPLHF. The chain is built from TRBV4-3 and TRBJ1-6; the match to TRBD1 covers 9 bases. In germline, CDR1 is LGHNA, CDR2 YSLEER. J gave up 9 bases and V 1 base, and 7 bases lay outside the gene matches. The CDR3 has 16 amino acids.

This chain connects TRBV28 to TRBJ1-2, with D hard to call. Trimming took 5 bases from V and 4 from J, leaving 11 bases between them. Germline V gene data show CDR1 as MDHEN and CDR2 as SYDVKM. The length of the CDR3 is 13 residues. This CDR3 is CASSARLSYGYTF. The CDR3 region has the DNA TGTGCCAGCAGTGCCCGGTTGAGCTATGGCTACACCTTC.

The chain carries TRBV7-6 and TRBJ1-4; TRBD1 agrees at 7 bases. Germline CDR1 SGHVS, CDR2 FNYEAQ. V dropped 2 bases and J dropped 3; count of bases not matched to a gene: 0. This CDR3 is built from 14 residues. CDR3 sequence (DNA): TGTGCCAGCAGCTTAAGGGGGCCTAATGAAAAACTGTTTTTT. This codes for CASSLRGPNEKLFF. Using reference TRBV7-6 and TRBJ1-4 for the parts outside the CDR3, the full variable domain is GAGVSQSPRYKVTKRGQDVALRCDPISGHVSLYWYRQALGQGPEFLTYFNYEAQQDKSGLPNDRFSAERPEGSISTLTIQRTEQRDSAMYRCASSLRGPNEKLFFGSGTQLSVL.

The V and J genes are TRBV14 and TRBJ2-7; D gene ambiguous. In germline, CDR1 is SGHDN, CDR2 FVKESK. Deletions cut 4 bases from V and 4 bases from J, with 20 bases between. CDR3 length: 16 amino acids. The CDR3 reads CASSPVTGGVPYEQYF. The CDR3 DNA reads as TGTGCCAGCAGCCCGGTGACGGGTGGAGTCCCTTACGAGCAGTACTTC.

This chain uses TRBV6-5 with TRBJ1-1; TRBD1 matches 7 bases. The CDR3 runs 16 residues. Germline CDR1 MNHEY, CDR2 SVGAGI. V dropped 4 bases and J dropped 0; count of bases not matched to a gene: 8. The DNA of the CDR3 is TGTGCCAGCAGTTTGGTCCCGGGACAGCTGAACACTGAAGCTTTCTTT. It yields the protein CASSLVPGQLNTEAFF.

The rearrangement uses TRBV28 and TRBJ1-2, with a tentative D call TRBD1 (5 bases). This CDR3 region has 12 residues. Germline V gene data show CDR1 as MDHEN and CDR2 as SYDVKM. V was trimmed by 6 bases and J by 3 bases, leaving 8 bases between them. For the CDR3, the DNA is TGTGCCAGCAGATCAGGGTACTATGGCTACACCTTC. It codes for CASRSGYYGYTF.

The CDR3 DNA follows: TGTGCCAGCACCCCGCGTATGGGGCAGGGGGCAAGAGATACGCAGTATTTT. Its protein product is CASTPRMGQGARDTQYF. V is TRBV25-1 and J is TRBJ2-3; 8 nucleotides match TRBD1. The V and J ends lost 7 bases and 5 bases, in that order; junction bases with no gene match: 17. Germline CDR1 MGHDK, CDR2 SYGVNS. The CDR3 has 17 amino acids.

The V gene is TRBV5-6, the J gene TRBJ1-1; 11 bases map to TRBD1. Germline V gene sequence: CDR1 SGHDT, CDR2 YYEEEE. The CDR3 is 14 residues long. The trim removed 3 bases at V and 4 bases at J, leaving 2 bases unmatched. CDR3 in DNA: TGTGCCAGCAGCTGGGGGACAGGGGGCACTGAAGCTTTCTTT. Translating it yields CASSWGTGGTEAFF.

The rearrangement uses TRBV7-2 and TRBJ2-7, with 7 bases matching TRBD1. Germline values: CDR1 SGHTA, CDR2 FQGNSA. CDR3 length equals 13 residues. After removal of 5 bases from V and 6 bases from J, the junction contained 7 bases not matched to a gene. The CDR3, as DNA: TGTGCCAGCAGCCTCCGGGACAGTCGCGAGCAGTACTTC. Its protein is CASSLRDSREQYF.

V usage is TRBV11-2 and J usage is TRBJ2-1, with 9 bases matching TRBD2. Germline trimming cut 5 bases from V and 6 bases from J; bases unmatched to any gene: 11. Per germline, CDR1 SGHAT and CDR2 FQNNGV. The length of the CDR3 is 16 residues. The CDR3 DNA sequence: TGTGCCAGCAGCCAATTTAGATTAGCGGGAGTCAATGAGCAGTTCTTC. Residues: CASSQFRLAGVNEQFF. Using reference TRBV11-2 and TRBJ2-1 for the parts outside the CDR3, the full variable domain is EAGVAQSPRYKIIEKRQSVAFWCNPISGHATLYWYQQILGQGPKLLIQFQNNGVVDDSQLPKDRFSAERLKGVDSTLKIQPAKLEDSAVYLCASSQFRLAGVNEQFFGPGTRLTVL.

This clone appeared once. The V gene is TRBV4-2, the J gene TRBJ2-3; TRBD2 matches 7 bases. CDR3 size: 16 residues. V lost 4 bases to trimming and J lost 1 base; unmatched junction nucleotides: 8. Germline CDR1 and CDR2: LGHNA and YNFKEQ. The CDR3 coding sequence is TGTGCCAGCAGCCGTCTGACTAGCCAAGGCACAGATACGCAGTATTTT. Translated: CASSRLTSQGTDTQYF.

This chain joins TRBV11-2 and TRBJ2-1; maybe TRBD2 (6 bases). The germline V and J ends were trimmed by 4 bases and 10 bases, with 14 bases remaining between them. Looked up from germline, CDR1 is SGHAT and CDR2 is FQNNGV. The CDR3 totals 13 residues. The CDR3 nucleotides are TGTGCCAGCAGCTCCGGAGGGCCAGAGGAGCAGTTCTTC. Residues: CASSSGGPEEQFF.

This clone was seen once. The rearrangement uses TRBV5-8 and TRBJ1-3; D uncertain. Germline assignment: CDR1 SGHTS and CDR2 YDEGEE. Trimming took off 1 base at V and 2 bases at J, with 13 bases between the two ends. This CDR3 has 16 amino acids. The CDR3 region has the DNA TGTGCCAGCAGCTTGATGCCTCATGCGGCTGGAAACACCATATATTTT. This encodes CASSLMPHAAGNTIYF.

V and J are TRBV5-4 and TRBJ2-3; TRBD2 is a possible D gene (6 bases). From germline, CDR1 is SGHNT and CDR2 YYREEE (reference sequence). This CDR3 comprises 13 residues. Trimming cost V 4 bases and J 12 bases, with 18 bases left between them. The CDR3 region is CASSLEGSWGQYF. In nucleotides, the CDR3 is TGTGCCAGCAGCCTGGAGGGGTCCTGGGGCCAGTATTTT.